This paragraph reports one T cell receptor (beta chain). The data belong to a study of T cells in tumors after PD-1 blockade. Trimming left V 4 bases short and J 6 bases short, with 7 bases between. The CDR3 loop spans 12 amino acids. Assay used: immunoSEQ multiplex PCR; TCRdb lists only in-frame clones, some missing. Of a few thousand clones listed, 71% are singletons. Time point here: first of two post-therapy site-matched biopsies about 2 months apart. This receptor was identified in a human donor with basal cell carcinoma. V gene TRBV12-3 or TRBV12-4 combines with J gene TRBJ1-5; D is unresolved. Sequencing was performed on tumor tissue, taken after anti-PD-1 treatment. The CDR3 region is CASSSLGQPQHF. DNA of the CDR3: TGTGCCAGCAGTTCCCTCGGTCAGCCCCAGCATTTT.